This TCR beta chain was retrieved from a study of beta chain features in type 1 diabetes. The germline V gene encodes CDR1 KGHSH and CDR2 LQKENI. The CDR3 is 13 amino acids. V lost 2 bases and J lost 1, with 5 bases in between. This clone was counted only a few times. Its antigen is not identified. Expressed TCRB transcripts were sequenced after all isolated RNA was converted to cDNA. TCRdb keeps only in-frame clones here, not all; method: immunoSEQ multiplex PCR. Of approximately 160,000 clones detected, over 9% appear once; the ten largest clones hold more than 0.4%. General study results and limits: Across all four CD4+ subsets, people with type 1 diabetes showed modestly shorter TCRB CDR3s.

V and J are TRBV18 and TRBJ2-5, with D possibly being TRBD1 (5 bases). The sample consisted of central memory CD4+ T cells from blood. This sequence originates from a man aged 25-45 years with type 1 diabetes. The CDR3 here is CASSPDSQETQYF. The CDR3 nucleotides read TGTGCCAGCTCACCAGACAGCCAAGAGACCCAGTACTTC.